This T cell receptor (beta chain) was obtained from a study of blood T cell repertoires in COVID-19. Overall study context: T cells, B-cell-depleted T cells, or PBMCs supplied cDNA or gDNA.

Profiled with immunoSEQ multiplex PCR; TCRdb holds only in-frame clones, not every one. The sample includes 150,000 to 200,000 clones, around nine tenths seen only once; the top ten take 15% to 20%. V lost 3 bases and J lost 0, with 6 bases in between. The CDR3 spans 14 residues. The germline gives CDR1 KGHSH, CDR2 LQKENI. This clone was recorded once. The chain employs TRBV18 and TRBJ1-5; D gene uncertain. The receptor comes from a man aged 55 to 69 with active or convalescent COVID-19. Sequencing was performed on peripheral blood. The DNA of the CDR3 is TGTGCCAGCTCACCTCAACATAGCAATCAGCCCCAGCATTTT. Its protein product is CASSPQHSNQPQHF.